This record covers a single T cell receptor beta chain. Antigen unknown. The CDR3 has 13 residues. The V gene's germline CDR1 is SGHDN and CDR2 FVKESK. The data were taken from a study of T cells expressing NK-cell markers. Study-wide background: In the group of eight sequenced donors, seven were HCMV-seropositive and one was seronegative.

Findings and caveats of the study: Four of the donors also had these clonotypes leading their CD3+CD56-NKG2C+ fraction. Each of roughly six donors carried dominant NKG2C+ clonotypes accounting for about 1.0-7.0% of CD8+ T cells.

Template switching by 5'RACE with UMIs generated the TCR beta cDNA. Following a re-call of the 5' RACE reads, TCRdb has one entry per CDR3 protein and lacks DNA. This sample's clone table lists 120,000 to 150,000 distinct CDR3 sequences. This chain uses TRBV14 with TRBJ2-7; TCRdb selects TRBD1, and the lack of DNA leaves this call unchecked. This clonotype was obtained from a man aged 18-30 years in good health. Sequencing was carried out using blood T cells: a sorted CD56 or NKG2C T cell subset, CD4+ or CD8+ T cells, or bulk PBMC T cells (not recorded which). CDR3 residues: CASSQTPVGEQYF.